Listed below are T cell receptor beta chains from one sample, sequenced in a study of T-cell memory formation after mild COVID-19. MiXCR was run by TCRdb on the 5' RACE reads, yielding one entry per CDR3 protein. The sample contains hundreds of thousands of distinct CDR3 sequences, about 20% of which appear only once. Material: PBMCs or a T cell subset sorted from them (not recorded which). All receptors come from an adult woman who had mild COVID-19 (a few samples of this study predate the infection). Cell type and time point are not known. Both conserved end residues are part of each CDR3. Each record gives: D gene, V gene, CDR3 protein. D genes are given only for firm matches.

d_gene: -
v_gene: TRBV10-3
CDR3aa: CAISELDNEQYF

d_gene: -
v_gene: TRBV6-5
CDR3aa: CASSRALGGTDTQYF

d_gene: TRBD2
v_gene: TRBV20-1
CDR3aa: CSARDRTSGGEQYF

d_gene: TRBD1
v_gene: TRBV4-1
CDR3aa: CASSQGAQGAGTEAFF

d_gene: -
v_gene: TRBV10-3
CDR3aa: CAISETEYGYTF

d_gene: -
v_gene: TRBV4-1
CDR3aa: CASSQDSFGGADNSPLHF

d_gene: -
v_gene: TRBV20-1
CDR3aa: CSARLWGPGNQPQHF

d_gene: -
v_gene: TRBV2
CDR3aa: CASNRLPVRTQYF

d_gene: TRBD1
v_gene: TRBV12-3/TRBV12-4
CDR3aa: CASSPGTVNEETQYF

d_gene: -
v_gene: TRBV12-3/TRBV12-4
CDR3aa: CASSRRRNQGTDTQYF

d_gene: -
v_gene: TRBV20-1
CDR3aa: CSARMTQPQHF

d_gene: TRBD1
v_gene: TRBV10-3
CDR3aa: CATGQGANTEAFF

d_gene: TRBD2
v_gene: TRBV20-1
CDR3aa: CSASAGTSGRYEQYF

d_gene: TRBD1
v_gene: TRBV6-5
CDR3aa: CASSYLQGGTEAFF

d_gene: TRBD1
v_gene: TRBV10-3
CDR3aa: CAISDNHRGNQPQHF

d_gene: -
v_gene: TRBV10-3
CDR3aa: CAIRDGYEQYF

d_gene: TRBD2
v_gene: TRBV3-1
CDR3aa: CASSLSGGAGTDTQYF

d_gene: TRBD2
v_gene: TRBV5-1
CDR3aa: CASSLAAGVNTGELFF

d_gene: -
v_gene: TRBV4-1
CDR3aa: CASSQDPGFYTDTQYF

d_gene: -
v_gene: TRBV7-2
CDR3aa: CASSFKWGAEDTQYF

d_gene: TRBD2
v_gene: TRBV5-5
CDR3aa: CASSVGGTSGIRLAKNIQYF

d_gene: -
v_gene: TRBV29-1
CDR3aa: CSVLWAGYDIQYF

d_gene: TRBD2
v_gene: TRBV11-2
CDR3aa: CASSSGLAGVSDTQYF

d_gene: TRBD1
v_gene: TRBV12-3/TRBV12-4
CDR3aa: CASSEGGRTEAFF

d_gene: -
v_gene: TRBV10-3
CDR3aa: CATQGGKVGEQYF

d_gene: -
v_gene: TRBV6-6
CDR3aa: CASSLAERLLAKNIQYF

d_gene: TRBD1
v_gene: TRBV14
CDR3aa: CASSQTGQGDSQETQYF

d_gene: TRBD2
v_gene: TRBV10-3
CDR3aa: CAISGSSGRGFYEQYF

d_gene: -
v_gene: TRBV9
CDR3aa: CASSAPGSSNQPQHF

d_gene: -
v_gene: TRBV21-1
CDR3aa: CASSKGTGVQWYEQYF

d_gene: TRBD2
v_gene: TRBV12-3/TRBV12-4
CDR3aa: CASSRRLARDHNEQFF

d_gene: -
v_gene: TRBV7-9
CDR3aa: CASSLQGGPPLF

d_gene: -
v_gene: TRBV7-9
CDR3aa: CASSFLQDSYGYTF

d_gene: -
v_gene: TRBV12-3/TRBV12-4
CDR3aa: CASTGRANTEAFF

d_gene: -
v_gene: TRBV27
CDR3aa: CASSRTLDSRQETQYF

d_gene: -
v_gene: TRBV7-9
CDR3aa: CASSSIGREAFF

d_gene: -
v_gene: TRBV20-1
CDR3aa: CSATLVQGWGETQYF

d_gene: -
v_gene: TRBV29-1
CDR3aa: CSTDSYTEAFF

d_gene: -
v_gene: TRBV19
CDR3aa: CASSIRRATGELFF

d_gene: -
v_gene: TRBV20-1
CDR3aa: CSASKGGNTEAFF

d_gene: TRBD2
v_gene: TRBV20-1
CDR3aa: CRGTSGDEQYF

d_gene: TRBD1
v_gene: TRBV29-1
CDR3aa: CSVVGITGQNFRGSYEQYF

d_gene: TRBD2
v_gene: TRBV12-3/TRBV12-4
CDR3aa: CASRSSGGSQETQYF

d_gene: TRBD1
v_gene: TRBV3-1
CDR3aa: CASSRGQGYYGYTF

d_gene: -
v_gene: TRBV29-1
CDR3aa: CSVERRAYNEQFF

d_gene: TRBD1
v_gene: TRBV24-1
CDR3aa: CATSDWLPGQGALEQFF

d_gene: -
v_gene: TRBV5-5
CDR3aa: CASSLGNSFSPLHF

d_gene: TRBD2
v_gene: TRBV9
CDR3aa: CASSVPQRGGTDTQYF

d_gene: -
v_gene: TRBV7-9
CDR3aa: CAGDSPFSYEQYF

d_gene: -
v_gene: TRBV9
CDR3aa: CASSVGDSPYEQYF

d_gene: -
v_gene: TRBV6-5
CDR3aa: CASSYEEGYEQFF

d_gene: TRBD2
v_gene: TRBV24-1
CDR3aa: CATSDGLAGGRQFF

d_gene: -
v_gene: TRBV9
CDR3aa: CASSVDTGGNEQYF